A single sample is the source of the 20 T cell receptor beta chains below, sequenced in a study of OX40 agonist ivuxolimab in advanced cancers. The protocol was immunoSEQ multiplex PCR, while the TCRdb copy is restricted to in-frame clones and leaves out a portion. The sample includes around 49,000 clones, about 80% of them seen just once. Material: CD4+ or CD8+ T cells sorted from blood, obtained in a trial of the OX40 agonist ivuxolimab. The receptors derive from an adult with an advanced solid tumor such as melanoma, head and neck, liver or kidney cancer.

The genes are TRBV9 and TRBJ2-7; unclear D gene. This CDR3 region has 14 residues. Trimming removed 5 bases at V and 7 bases at J, with 19 bases between. The germline V gene has CDR1 SGDLS and CDR2 YYNGEE. The CDR3 sequence: CASSTDGFDGEQYF. CDR3 sequence (DNA): TGTGCCAGCAGTACCGACGGCTTCGATGGGGAGCAGTACTTC.

This chain uses TRBV15 with TRBJ2-1; 11 bases line up with TRBD2. The CDR3 has 17 residues. After removal of 4 bases from V and 0 bases from J, the junction contained 5 bases not matched to a gene. From germline, CDR1 is LNHNV and CDR2 YYDKDF (reference sequence). The CDR3 sequence: CATSKGLAASSYNEQFF. The CDR3 region has the DNA TGTGCCACCAGCAAGGGACTAGCGGCCAGCTCCTACAATGAGCAGTTCTTC.

The CDR3 protein is CATKQGAYEQYF. The DNA of the CDR3 is TGTGCCACAAAACAGGGTGCCTACGAGCAGTACTTC. V is TRBV2 and J is TRBJ2-7; D is possibly TRBD1 (6 bases). From germline, CDR1 is SNHLY and CDR2 FYNNEI. The CDR3 has 12 amino acids. The V end lost 10 bases, the J end lost 2 bases, and 12 bases lay between the germline ends.

The chain has TRBV6-1 and TRBJ2-7; D is perhaps TRBD1 (6 bases). The CDR3 covers 12 residues. Trimming took 6 bases from V and 9 from J, leaving 15 bases between them. CDR1 is MNHNS and CDR2 is SASEGT in the germline V gene. CDR3 sequence reads: CASRTHTGSQYF. The CDR3 nucleotides are TGTGCCAGCAGGACCCATACAGGGTCGCAGTACTTC.

The chain has TRBV7-9 and TRBJ2-5; 9 nucleotides line up with TRBD1. The CDR3 has 15 amino acids. Germline-derived CDR1 and CDR2 are SEHNR and FQNEAQ (reference sequence). V was pared by 5 bases and J by 0 bases, with 4 bases of the junction left unmatched. The CDR3 DNA follows: TGTGCCAGCAGCCCGACAGGGGGAAACCAAGAGACCCAGTACTTC. It translates to CASSPTGGNQETQYF.

V usage is TRBV6-1 and J usage is TRBJ2-3; the D call may be TRBD1 or TRBD2 (6 bases each). CDR1 is MNHNS, CDR2 SASEGT, per germline. CDR3 length: 15 amino acids. The ends were cut back, 1 base at V and 2 bases at J, with 10 bases in the middle. The CDR3 sequence: CASSEGGALTDTQYF. CDR3 nucleotide sequence: TGTGCCAGCAGTGAAGGGGGGGCTCTCACAGATACGCAGTATTTT.

The J gene is TRBJ2-3, the V gene TRBV11-3; D possibly corresponds to TRBD2 (5 bases). Per germline, CDR1 SGHNT and CDR2 YENEEA. CDR3 length: 14 amino acids. Deletions cut 3 bases from V and 4 bases from J, with 11 bases between. As DNA, the CDR3 is TGTGCCAGCAGCTTGCAAGAGGGTGCAGATACGCAGTATTTT. It is translated as CASSLQEGADTQYF.

This clone is categorized as medium-sized. CDR3 in DNA: TGCGCCAGCAGCCAAGATCGAGACAGGTACTACGAGCAGTACTTC. The encoded protein is CASSQDRDRYYEQYF. V and J are TRBV4-3 and TRBJ2-7, with D perhaps matching TRBD1 (6 bases). CDR3 length: 15 amino acids. Germline loops: CDR1 LGHNA, CDR2 YSLEER. V was cut by 0 bases and J by 3 bases, with 12 bases left in between.

J is TRBJ1-2 and V is TRBV7-9; D unresolved. The CDR3 runs to 14 residues. Looked up from germline, CDR1 is SEHNR and CDR2 is FQNEAQ (reference sequence). The V and J ends lost 1 base and 2 bases respectively, with 8 bases between them. The CDR3 sequence is CASSLGRWNYGYTF. The CDR3 DNA reads as TGTGCCAGCAGCTTAGGGCGGTGGAACTATGGCTACACCTTC.

This clone was observed once. The chain combines TRBV30 with TRBJ2-2, with 7 bases matching TRBD2. This CDR3 region has 13 residues. V trimming: 1 base; J trimming: 4 bases; junction bases outside the gene matches: 0. Germline loops: CDR1 GTSNPN, CDR2 SVGIG (reference sequence). CDR3: CAWSGGGTGELFF. As DNA, the CDR3 is TGTGCCTGGAGTGGGGGGGGCACCGGGGAGCTGTTTTTT.

The CDR3 spells CASSYTGSGANVLTF. The CDR3 DNA reads TGCGCCAGCAGCTACACAGGGTCCGGGGCCAACGTCCTGACTTTC. The V gene is TRBV5-1, the J gene TRBJ2-6, with D maybe TRBD1 (6 bases). The V end was cut by 3 bases, the J end by 4 bases, with 11 bases between. Germline CDR1 and CDR2: SGHRS and YFSETQ. This CDR3 is built from 15 residues. Complete variable domain (other parts from reference TRBV5-1 and TRBJ2-6): KAGVTQTPRYLIKTRGQQVTLSCSPISGHRSVSWYQQTPGQGLQFLFEYFSETQRNKGNFPGRFSGRQFSNSRSEMNVSTLELGDSALYLCASSYTGSGANVLTFGAGSRLTVL.

This clone was seen only once. The chain couples TRBV19 to TRBJ2-7; D possibly uses TRBD1 or TRBD2 (7 bases each). The germline CDR1 and CDR2 sequences are LNHDA and SQIVND (reference sequence). V shed 6 bases and J shed 6 bases, with 21 bases lying between them. This CDR3 spans 15 amino acids. This CDR3 is CASSPRDSPGGEQYF. In DNA form, the CDR3 reads TGTGCCAGTAGCCCCAGGGACAGCCCGGGGGGCGAGCAGTACTTC.

V gene TRBV7-9 combines with J gene TRBJ2-5; 10 nucleotides agree with TRBD2. V shed 3 bases and J 3 bases; nucleotides not matched to a gene: 4. In germline, CDR1 is SEHNR, CDR2 FQNEAQ (reference sequence). The CDR3 extends over 15 amino acids. Written as DNA, the CDR3 is TGTGCCAGCAGCTTTCTCCTAGCGGGAGAAGAGACCCAGTACTTC. This encodes CASSFLLAGEETQYF.

This rearrangement joins TRBV5-8 to TRBJ2-1; 8 positions match TRBD2. CDR3 size: 15 residues. The junction had 5 bases not matched to a gene; V was cut back by 4 bases and J by 2 bases. Germline V gene lookup returns CDR1 SGHTS and CDR2 YDEGEE. The CDR3 reads CASSGRGATYNEQFF. The CDR3, as DNA: TGTGCCAGCAGCGGGCGGGGGGCCACCTACAATGAGCAGTTCTTC.

This clone showed up just a few times. This chain connects TRBV6-1 to TRBJ1-2; D is uncertain. The germline V gene has CDR1 MNHNS and CDR2 SASEGT. V was shortened by 6 bases and J by 5 bases, with 7 bases between the two germline ends. The CDR3 is 11 residues long. The CDR3 spells CASRVLYGYTF. CDR3 coding DNA: TGTGCCAGCAGGGTATTGTATGGCTACACCTTC.

This sequence joins TRBV12-5 and TRBJ2-1; D gene uncertain. Trimming cost V 3 bases and J 5 bases, with 8 bases left between them. The length of the CDR3 is 13 residues. In germline, CDR1 is LGHNT, CDR2 FRNRAP. The CDR3 region has the DNA TGTGCTAGTGGTTTAGGCTTGGACAATGAGCAGTTCTTC. Protein product: CASGLGLDNEQFF.

This clone was counted once. This CDR3 reads CASSLESNQPQHF. The DNA of the CDR3 is TGTGCCAGCAGTTTAGAGAGCAATCAGCCCCAGCATTTT. V and J are TRBV28 and TRBJ1-5; D gene unclear. Germline values: CDR1 MDHEN, CDR2 SYDVKM. The CDR3 sequence is 13 residues long. V lost 2 bases, J lost 1 base, and 3 bases lay in between.

The chain uses TRBV28 and TRBJ2-5; 9 nucleotides match TRBD1. The CDR3 has 15 amino acids. J gave up 5 bases and V 8 bases, and 12 bases lay outside the gene matches. CDR1 MDHEN and CDR2 SYDVKM come from the germline V gene. The chain's CDR3 is CASWVGTGLRETQYF. The CDR3 DNA reads as TGTGCCAGCTGGGTCGGGACAGGGCTTCGGGAGACCCAGTACTTC.

This chain's CDR3 is CASSIGPREAFF. For the CDR3, the DNA is TGTGCCAGTAGTATTGGGCCCCGCGAAGCTTTCTTT. The chain is built from TRBV19 and TRBJ1-1; D ambiguous. This CDR3 is built from 12 residues. Trimming removed 3 bases from V and 8 bases from J, with 10 bases in between. Germline V gene lookup returns CDR1 LNHDA and CDR2 SQIVND (reference sequence).

This rearrangement joins TRBV19 to TRBJ2-7; tentatively, D is TRBD1 or TRBD2 (6 bases each). The V and J ends lost 4 bases and 5 bases respectively, with 12 bases between them. Germline V gene lookup returns CDR1 LNHDA and CDR2 SQIVND (reference sequence). This CDR3 region has 13 residues. CDR3 protein: CASSNLRGDEQYF. The CDR3 DNA sequence: TGTGCCAGTAGTAACTTAAGGGGGGACGAGCAGTACTTC.